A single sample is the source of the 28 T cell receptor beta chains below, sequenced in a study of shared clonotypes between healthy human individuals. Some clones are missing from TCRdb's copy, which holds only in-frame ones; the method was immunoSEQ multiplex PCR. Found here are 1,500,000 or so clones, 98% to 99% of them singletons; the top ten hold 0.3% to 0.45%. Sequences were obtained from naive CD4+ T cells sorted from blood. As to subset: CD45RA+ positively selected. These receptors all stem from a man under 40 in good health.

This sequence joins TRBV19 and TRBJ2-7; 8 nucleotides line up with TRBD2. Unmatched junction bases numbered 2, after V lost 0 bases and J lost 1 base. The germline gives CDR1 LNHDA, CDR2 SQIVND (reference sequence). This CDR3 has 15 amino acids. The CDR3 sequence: CASSIDTSGSYEQYF. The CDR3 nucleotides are TGTGCCAGTAGTATAGATACTAGCGGATCCTACGAGCAGTACTTC.

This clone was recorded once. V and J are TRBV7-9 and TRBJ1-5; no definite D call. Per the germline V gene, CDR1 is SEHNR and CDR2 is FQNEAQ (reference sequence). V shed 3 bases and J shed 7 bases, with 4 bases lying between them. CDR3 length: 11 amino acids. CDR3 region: CASSLRQPQHF. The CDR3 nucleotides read TGTGCCAGCAGCTTGAGACAGCCCCAGCATTTT.

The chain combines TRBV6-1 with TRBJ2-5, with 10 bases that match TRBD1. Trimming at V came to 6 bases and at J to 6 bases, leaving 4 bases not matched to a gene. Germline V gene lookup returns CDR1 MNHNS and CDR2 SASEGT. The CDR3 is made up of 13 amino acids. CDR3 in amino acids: CASRGDRGKTQYF. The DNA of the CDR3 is TGTGCCAGCAGAGGGGACAGGGGAAAGACCCAGTACTTC.

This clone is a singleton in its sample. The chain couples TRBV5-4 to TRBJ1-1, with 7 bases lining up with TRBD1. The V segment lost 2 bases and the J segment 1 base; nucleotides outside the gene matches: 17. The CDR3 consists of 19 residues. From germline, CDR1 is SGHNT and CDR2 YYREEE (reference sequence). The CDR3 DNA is TGTGCCAGCAGCTTATACAGGGGTAGTAAGGCGCTAACGAACACTGAAGCTTTCTTT. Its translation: CASSLYRGSKALTNTEAFF.

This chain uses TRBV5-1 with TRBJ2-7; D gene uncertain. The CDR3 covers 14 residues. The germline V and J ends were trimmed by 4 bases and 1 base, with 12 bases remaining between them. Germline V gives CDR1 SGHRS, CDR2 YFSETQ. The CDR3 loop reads CASSPDTDSYEQYF. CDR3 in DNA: TGCGCCAGCAGCCCTGACACGGATTCCTACGAGCAGTACTTC. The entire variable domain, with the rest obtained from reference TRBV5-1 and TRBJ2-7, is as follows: KAGVTQTPRYLIKTRGQQVTLSCSPISGHRSVSWYQQTPGQGLQFLFEYFSETQRNKGNFPGRFSGRQFSNSRSEMNVSTLELGDSALYLCASSPDTDSYEQYFGPGTRLTVT.

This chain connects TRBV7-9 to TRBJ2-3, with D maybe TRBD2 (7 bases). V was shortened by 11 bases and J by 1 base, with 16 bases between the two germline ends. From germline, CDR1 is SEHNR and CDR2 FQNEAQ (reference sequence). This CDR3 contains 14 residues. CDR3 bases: TGTGCCCGGGGGGACACCCTTCGCACAGATACGCAGTATTTT. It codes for CARGDTLRTDTQYF.

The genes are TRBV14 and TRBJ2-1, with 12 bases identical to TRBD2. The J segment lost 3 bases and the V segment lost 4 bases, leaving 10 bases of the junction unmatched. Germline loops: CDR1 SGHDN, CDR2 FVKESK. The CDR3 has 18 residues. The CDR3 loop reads CASSLHASGRAFYNEQFF. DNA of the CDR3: TGTGCCAGCAGCCTTCATGCTAGCGGGAGGGCCTTCTACAATGAGCAGTTCTTC.

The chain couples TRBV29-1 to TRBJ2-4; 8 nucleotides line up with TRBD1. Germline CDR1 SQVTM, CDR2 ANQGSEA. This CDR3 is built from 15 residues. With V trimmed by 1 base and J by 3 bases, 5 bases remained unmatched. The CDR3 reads CSVEAGGFGKNIQYF. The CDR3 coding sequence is TGCAGCGTTGAAGCAGGGGGCTTCGGCAAAAACATTCAGTACTTC.

The chain's CDR3 is CASSPLMTLTYEQYF. CDR3 sequence (DNA): TGTGCCAGCAGCCCCTTGATGACTCTTACCTACGAGCAGTACTTC. The chain joins TRBV14 to TRBJ2-7; D is unresolved. CDR3 length: 15 amino acids. Germline CDR1 SGHDN, CDR2 FVKESK. Between the trimmed V and J ends, which lost 4 bases and 2 bases, there was a span of 15 bases.

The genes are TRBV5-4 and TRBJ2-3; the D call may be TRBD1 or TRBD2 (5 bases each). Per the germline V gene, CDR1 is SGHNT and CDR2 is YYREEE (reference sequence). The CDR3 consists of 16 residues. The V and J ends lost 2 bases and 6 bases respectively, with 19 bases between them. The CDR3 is CASSLGERSGTDTQYF. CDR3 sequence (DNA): TGTGCCAGCAGCTTAGGGGAGCGTTCGGGAACCGATACGCAGTATTTT.

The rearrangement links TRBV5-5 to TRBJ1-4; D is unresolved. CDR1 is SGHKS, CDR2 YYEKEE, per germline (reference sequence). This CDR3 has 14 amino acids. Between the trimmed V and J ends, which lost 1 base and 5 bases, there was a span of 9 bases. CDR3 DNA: TGTGCCAGCAGCTTGTCACCTCAGAATGAAAAACTGTTTTTT. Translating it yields CASSLSPQNEKLFF.

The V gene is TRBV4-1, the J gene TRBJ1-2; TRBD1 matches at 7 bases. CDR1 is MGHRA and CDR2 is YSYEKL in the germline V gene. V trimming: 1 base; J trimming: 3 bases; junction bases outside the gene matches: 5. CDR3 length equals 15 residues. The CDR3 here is CASSQGAGTDYGYTF. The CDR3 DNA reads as TGCGCCAGCAGCCAAGGCGCCGGGACAGACTATGGCTACACCTTC.

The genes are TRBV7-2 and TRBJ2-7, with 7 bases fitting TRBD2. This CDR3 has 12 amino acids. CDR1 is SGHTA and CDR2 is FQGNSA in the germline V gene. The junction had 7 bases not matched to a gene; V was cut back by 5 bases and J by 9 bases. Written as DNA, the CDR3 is TGTGCCAGCAGCCGCGGGGGAGGTGTGCAGTACTTC. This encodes CASSRGGGVQYF.

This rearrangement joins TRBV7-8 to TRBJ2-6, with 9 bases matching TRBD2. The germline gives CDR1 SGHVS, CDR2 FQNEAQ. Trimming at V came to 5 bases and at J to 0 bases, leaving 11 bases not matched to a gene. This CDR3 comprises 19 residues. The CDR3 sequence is CASSPRGAGGVSGANVLTF. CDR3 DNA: TGTGCCAGCAGCCCCCGAGGAGCGGGAGGTGTCTCTGGGGCCAACGTCCTGACTTTC.

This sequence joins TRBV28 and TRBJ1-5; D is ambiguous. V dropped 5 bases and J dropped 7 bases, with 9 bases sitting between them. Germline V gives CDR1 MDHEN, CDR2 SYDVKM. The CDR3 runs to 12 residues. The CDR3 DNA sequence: TGTGCCAGCAGTAGGAGCGTACAGCCCCAGCATTTT. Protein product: CASSRSVQPQHF.

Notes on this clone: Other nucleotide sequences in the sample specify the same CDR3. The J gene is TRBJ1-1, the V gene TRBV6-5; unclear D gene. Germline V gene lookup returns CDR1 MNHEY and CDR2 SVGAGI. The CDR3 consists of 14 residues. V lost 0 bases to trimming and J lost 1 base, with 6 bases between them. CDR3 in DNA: TGTGCCAGCAGTTACTCGAGACAGAACACTGAAGCTTTCTTT. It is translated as CASSYSRQNTEAFF.

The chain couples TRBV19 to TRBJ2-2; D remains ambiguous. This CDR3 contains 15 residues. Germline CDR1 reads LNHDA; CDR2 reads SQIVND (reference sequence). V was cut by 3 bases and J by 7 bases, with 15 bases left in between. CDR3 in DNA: TGTGCCAGTAGTATTGGCGGAAGTTCTATCGGGGAGCTGTTTTTT. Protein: CASSIGGSSIGELFF.

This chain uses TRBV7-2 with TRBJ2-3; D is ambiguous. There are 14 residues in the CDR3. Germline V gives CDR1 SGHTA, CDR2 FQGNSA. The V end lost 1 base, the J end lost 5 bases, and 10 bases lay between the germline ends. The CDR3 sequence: CASSLGGTKDTQYF. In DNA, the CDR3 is TGTGCCAGCAGCTTAGGTGGAACTAAAGATACGCAGTATTTT. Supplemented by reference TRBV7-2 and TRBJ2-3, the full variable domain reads GAGVSQSPSNKVTEKGKDVELRCDPISGHTALYWYRQSLGQGLEFLIYFQGNSAPDKSGLPSDRFSAERTGGSVSTLTIQRTQQEDSAVYLCASSLGGTKDTQYFGPGTRLTVL.

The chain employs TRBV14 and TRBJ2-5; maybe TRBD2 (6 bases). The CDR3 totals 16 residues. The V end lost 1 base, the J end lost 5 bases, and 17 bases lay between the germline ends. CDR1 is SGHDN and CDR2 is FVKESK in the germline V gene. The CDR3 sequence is CASSQAETSRLETQYF. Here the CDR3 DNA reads TGTGCCAGCAGCCAAGCCGAGACTAGTCGACTGGAGACCCAGTACTTC.

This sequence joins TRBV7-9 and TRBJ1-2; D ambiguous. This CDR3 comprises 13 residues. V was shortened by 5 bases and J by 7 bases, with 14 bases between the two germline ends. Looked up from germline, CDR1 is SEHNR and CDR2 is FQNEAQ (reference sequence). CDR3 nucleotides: TGTGCCAGCAGCCAAGACACGGCGAGTGGCTACACCTTC. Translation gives CASSQDTASGYTF.

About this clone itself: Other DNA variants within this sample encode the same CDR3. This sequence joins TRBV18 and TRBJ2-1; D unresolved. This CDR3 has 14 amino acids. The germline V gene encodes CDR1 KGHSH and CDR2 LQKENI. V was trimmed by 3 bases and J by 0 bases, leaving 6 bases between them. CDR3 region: CASSPEDSYNEQFF. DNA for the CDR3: TGTGCCAGCTCACCTGAGGACTCCTACAATGAGCAGTTCTTC.

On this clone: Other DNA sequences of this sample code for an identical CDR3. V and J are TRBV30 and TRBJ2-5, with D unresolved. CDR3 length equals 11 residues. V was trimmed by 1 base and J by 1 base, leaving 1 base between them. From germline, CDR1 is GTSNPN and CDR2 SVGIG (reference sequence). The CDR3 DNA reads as TGTGCCTGGAGTGGCCAAGAGACCCAGTACTTC. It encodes CAWSGQETQYF.

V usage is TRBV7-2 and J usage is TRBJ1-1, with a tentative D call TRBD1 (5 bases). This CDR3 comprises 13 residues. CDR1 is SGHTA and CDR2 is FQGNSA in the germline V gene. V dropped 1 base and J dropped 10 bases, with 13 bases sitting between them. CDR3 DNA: TGTGCCAGCAGCTTAGGGGGGACGGTGACAGCTTTCTTT. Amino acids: CASSLGGTVTAFF.

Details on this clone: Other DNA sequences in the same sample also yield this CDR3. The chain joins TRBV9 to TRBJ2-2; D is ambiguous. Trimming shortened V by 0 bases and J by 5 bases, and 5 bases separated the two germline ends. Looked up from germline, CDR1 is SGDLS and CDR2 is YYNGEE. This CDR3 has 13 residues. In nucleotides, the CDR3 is TGTGCCAGCAGCGTAGTGATAACCGGGGAGCTGTTTTTT. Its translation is CASSVVITGELFF.

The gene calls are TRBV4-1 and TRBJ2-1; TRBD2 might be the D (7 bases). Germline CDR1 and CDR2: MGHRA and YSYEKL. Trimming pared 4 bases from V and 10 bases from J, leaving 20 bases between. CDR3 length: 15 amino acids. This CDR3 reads CASSPRGGTGGEQFF. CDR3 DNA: TGCGCCAGCAGCCCGAGGGGGGGAACGGGCGGCGAGCAGTTCTTC.

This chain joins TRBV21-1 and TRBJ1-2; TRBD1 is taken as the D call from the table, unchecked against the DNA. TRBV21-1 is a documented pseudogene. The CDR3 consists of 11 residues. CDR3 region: CASIDRAGYTF. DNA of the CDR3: TGTGCCAGCATCGACAGGGCTGGCTACACCTTC.

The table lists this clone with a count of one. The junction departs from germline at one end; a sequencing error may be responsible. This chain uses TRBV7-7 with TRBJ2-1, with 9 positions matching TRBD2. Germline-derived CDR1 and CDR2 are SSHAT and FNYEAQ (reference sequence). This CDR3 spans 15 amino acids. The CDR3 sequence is CASSLRSGSSGEQFF. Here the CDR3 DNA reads TGTGCTAGCAGCTTACGTAGCGGGAGTTCTGGTGAGCAGTTCTTC.

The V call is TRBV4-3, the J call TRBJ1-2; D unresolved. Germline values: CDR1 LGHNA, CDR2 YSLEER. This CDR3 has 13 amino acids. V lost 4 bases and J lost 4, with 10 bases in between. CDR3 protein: CASSRDGTYGYTF. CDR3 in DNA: TGCGCCAGCAGCCGCGACGGAACCTATGGCTACACCTTC.